A selection of T cell receptor beta chains follows, all from one sample in a study of blood T cell repertoires in COVID-19. Sequencing used immunoSEQ multiplex PCR; TCRdb keeps in-frame clones, though not all of them. The sample carries roughly 130,000 clones, about four fifths recorded once. The material sequenced was peripheral blood. The receptor source for this set is a woman in her forties or fifties with acute or convalescent COVID-19. CDR3s include the opening cysteine and the closing phenylalanine or tryptophan. D genes are given only for firm matches. Size values are once, few and many counts, or a class for expanded clones, and some rows have none.

clone_size	v_call	j_call	d_call	cdr3_nt	cdr3_aa
once	TRBV7-9	TRBJ2-1	TRBD2	TGTGCCAGCAGCTTAGTTCTGGCAGGGAGGGATGAGCAGTTCTTC	CASSLVLAGRDEQFF
NA	TRBV27	TRBJ1-6	TRBD1	TGTGCCAGCAGACTATCCGACAGGGGGCTAAATCGGTCACCCCTCCACTTT	CASRLSDRGLNRSPLHF
NA	TRBV7-8	TRBJ2-2	TRBD1	TGTGCCAGCAGCTCGGGGACAGGGAAGAACACCGGGGAGCTGTTTTTT	CASSSGTGKNTGELFF
once	TRBV12-5	TRBJ2-7	TRBD1	TGTGCTAGTGGTCCGGGGACAGGGACCTACGAGCAGTACTTC	CASGPGTGTYEQYF
NA	TRBV5-1	TRBJ2-4	TRBD1	TGCGCCAGCAGCGCAGGGGGCGAGGCGATTCCCAAAAACATTCAGTACTTC	CASSAGGEAIPKNIQYF
NA	TRBV18	TRBJ2-1	TRBD1	TGTGCCAGCTCTCCGGGACAGGGGTCCTACAATGAGCAGTTCTTC	CASSPGQGSYNEQFF
few	TRBV6-5	TRBJ2-1	NA	TGTGCCAGCAGTAGGAGAGCTAGGAATGAGCAGTTCTTC	CASSRRARNEQFF
NA	TRBV5-1	TRBJ2-7	TRBD2	TGCGCCAGCAGCTTGGGGCCTAGCGGGGGGAGCTCCTACGAGCAGTACTTC	CASSLGPSGGSSYEQYF
once	TRBV11-2	TRBJ2-7	NA	TGTGCCAGCAGCTTAGCCTCCCTCACGGGGGGCCCCTCCTACGAGCAGTACTTC	CASSLASLTGGPSYEQYF
NA	TRBV2	TRBJ2-1	TRBD2	TGTGCCAGCAGTGAAACCAGCGGGGGGGTCGGTGAGCAGTTCTTC	CASSETSGGVGEQFF
NA	TRBV4-1	TRBJ1-5	TRBD1	TGCGCCAGCAGCCAAGGAGACAGGGGCCATCAGCCCCAGCATTTT	CASSQGDRGHQPQHF
NA	TRBV10-3	TRBJ2-2	NA	TGTGCCATCACATCGGACCCAGGGGTATCCCGGGGAGAGCTGTTTTTT	CAITSDPGVSRGELFF
NA	TRBV28	TRBJ1-1	NA	TGTGCCAGCAGGGGGCTCACTGAAGCTTTCTTT	CASRGLTEAFF
NA	TRBV19	TRBJ1-4	TRBD1	TGTGCCAGTAGTGCCTCCGGGACAGGGCCCGAAAAACTGTTTTTT	CASSASGTGPEKLFF
NA	TRBV4-1	TRBJ2-1	NA	TGCGCCAGCAGCCAAGGCCGAGGATACAATGAGCAGTTCTTC	CASSQGRGYNEQFF
NA	TRBV18	TRBJ1-4	NA	TGTGCCAGCTCACCACTGGGGACAAATGAAAAACTGTTTTTT	CASSPLGTNEKLFF
NA	TRBV25-1	TRBJ1-2	TRBD1	TGTGCCAGCAGCCACTGGACAGGGTCTAAGCCGGGCTACACCTTC	CASSHWTGSKPGYTF
NA	TRBV6-1	TRBJ1-3	NA	TGTGCCAGCAGTGAACTTGGGGCCAGCTCTGGAAACACCATATATTTT	CASSELGASSGNTIYF
NA	TRBV6-5	TRBJ1-1	NA	TGTGCCACCCGCCCAGAGGGTCCCGCACATCTCTTT	CATRPEGPAHLF
NA	TRBV18	TRBJ1-1	TRBD1	TGTGCCAGCTCGGCATTACAGGGGGGGAACACTGAAGCTTTCTTT	CASSALQGGNTEAFF
NA	TRBV24-1	TRBJ2-3	NA	TGTGCCACCAGTGGGGGGGTCGTTGCAGATACGCAGTATTTT	CATSGGVVADTQYF
NA	TRBV7-9	TRBJ1-2	TRBD1	TGTGCCAGCAGCTTAGCTCTTGGGACAGGGGAAACGATGTTTGGCTACACCTTC	CASSLALGTGETMFGYTF
NA	TRBV3-1/TRBV3-2	TRBJ1-2	TRBD1	TGTGCCAGCAGCCAAGCGGGACAGGGGAAGGGGGGCTACACCTTC	CASSQAGQGKGGYTF
few	TRBV24-1	TRBJ2-3	TRBD2	TGTGCCACCAGTGATAATAGCGGGGTTACCACAGATACGCAGTATTTT	CATSDNSGVTTDTQYF
NA	TRBV5-6	TRBJ1-6	TRBD1	TGTGCCAGCAGCCCACAGGGGGCCTATAATTCACCCCTCCACTTT	CASSPQGAYNSPLHF
NA	TRBV10-1	TRBJ2-3	TRBD2	TGCGCCAGCAGTGAGACTAGCGGGGTCACAGATACGCAGTATTTT	CASSETSGVTDTQYF
NA	TRBV10-3	TRBJ2-2	NA	TGTGCCATCAGCACGACAGGGAACACCGGGGAGCTGTTTTTT	CAISTTGNTGELFF
NA	TRBV3-1/TRBV3-2	TRBJ1-3	NA	TGTGCCAGCAGCCCTCGGACAGTCTCTGGAAACACCATATATTTT	CASSPRTVSGNTIYF
NA	TRBV2	TRBJ2-1	TRBD1	TGTGCCAGCAGTGGAGGACAGGGAGACTACAATGAGCAGTTCTTC	CASSGGQGDYNEQFF
NA	TRBV10-1	TRBJ2-2	TRBD2	TGCGCCAGCAGTGGATCGACTAGCGGGGGGGCGAACACCGGGGAGCTGTTTTTT	CASSGSTSGGANTGELFF